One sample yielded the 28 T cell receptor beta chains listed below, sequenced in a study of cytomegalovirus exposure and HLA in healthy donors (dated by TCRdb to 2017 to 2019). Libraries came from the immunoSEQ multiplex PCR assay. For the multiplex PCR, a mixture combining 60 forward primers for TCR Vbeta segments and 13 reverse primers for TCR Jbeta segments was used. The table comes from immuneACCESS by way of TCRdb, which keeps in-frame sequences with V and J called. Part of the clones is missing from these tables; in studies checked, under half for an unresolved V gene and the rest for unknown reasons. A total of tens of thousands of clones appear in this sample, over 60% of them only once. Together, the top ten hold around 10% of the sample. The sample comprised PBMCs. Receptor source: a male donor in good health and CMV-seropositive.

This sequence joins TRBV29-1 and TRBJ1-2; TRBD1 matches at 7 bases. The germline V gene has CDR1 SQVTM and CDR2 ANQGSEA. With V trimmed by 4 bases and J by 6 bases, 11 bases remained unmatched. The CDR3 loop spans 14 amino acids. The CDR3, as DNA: TGCAGCGTTGGTAAAGACAGGGTTGGTGATGGCTACACCTTC. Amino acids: CSVGKDRVGDGYTF.

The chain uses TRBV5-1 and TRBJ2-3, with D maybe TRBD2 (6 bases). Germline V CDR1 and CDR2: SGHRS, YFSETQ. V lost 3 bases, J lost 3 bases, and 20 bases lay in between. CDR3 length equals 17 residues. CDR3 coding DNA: TGCGCCAGCAGCTCCGGTAGGTGGGAGGTGAGGACAGATACGCAGTATTTT. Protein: CASSSGRWEVRTDTQYF.

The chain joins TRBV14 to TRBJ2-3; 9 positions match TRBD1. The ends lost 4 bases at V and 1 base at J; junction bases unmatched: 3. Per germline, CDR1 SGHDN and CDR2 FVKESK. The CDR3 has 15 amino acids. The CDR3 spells CASSRQGGGTDTQYF. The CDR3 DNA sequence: TGTGCCAGCAGCCGACAGGGGGGGGGCACAGATACGCAGTATTTT. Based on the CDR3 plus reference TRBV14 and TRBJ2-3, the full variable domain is EAGVTQFPSHSVIEKGQTVTLRCDPISGHDNLYWYRRVMGKEIKFLLHFVKESKQDESGMPNNRFLAERTGGTYSTLKVQPAELEDSGVYFCASSRQGGGTDTQYFGPGTRLTVL.

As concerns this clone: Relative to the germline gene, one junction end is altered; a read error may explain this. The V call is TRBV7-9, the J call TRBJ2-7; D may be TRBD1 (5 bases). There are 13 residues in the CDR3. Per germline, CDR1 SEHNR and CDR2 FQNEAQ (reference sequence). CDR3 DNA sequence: TGTTCCAGCAGCTTAGGACATCTGGGTGAGCAGTACTTC. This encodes CSSSLGHLGEQYF.

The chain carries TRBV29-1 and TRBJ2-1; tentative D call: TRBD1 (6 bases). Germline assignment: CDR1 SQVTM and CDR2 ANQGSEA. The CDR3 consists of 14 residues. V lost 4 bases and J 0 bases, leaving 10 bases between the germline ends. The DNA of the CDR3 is TGCAGCGTTGGGCAGGGGTCCTCCTACAATGAGCAGTTCTTC. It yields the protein CSVGQGSSYNEQFF.

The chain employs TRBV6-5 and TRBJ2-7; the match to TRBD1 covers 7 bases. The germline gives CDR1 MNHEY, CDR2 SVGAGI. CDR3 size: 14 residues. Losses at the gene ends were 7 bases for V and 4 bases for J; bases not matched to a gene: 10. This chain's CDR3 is CASIARDRKYEQYF. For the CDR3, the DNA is TGTGCCAGCATCGCTAGGGACAGAAAATACGAGCAGTACTTC.

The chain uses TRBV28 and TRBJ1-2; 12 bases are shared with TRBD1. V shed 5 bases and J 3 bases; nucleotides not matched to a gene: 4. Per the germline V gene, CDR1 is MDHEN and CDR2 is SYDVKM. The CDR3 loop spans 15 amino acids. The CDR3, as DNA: TGTGCCAGCAGTCCCGGGACAGGGGGCTACTATGGCTACACCTTC. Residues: CASSPGTGGYYGYTF.

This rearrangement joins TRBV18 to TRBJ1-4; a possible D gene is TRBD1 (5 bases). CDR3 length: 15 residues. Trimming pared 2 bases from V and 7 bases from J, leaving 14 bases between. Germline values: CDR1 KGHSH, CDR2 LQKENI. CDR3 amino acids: CASSPDAGPAEKLFF. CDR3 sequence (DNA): TGTGCCAGCTCACCAGATGCGGGGCCGGCTGAAAAACTGTTTTTT.

The CDR3 bases are TGCGCCAGCAGCTATACTAGCGGGAGTGTCAATGAGCAGTTCTTC. Residues: CASSYTSGSVNEQFF. The chain employs TRBV5-1 and TRBJ2-1; 11 positions agree with TRBD2. The CDR3 spans 15 residues. V was pared by 3 bases and J by 6 bases, with 5 bases of the junction left unmatched. Germline-derived CDR1 and CDR2 are SGHRS and YFSETQ. Looking up the rest from reference TRBV5-1 and TRBJ2-1 gives the full variable domain: KAGVTQTPRYLIKTRGQQVTLSCSPISGHRSVSWYQQTPGQGLQFLFEYFSETQRNKGNFPGRFSGRQFSNSRSEMNVSTLELGDSALYLCASSYTSGSVNEQFFGPGTRLTVL.

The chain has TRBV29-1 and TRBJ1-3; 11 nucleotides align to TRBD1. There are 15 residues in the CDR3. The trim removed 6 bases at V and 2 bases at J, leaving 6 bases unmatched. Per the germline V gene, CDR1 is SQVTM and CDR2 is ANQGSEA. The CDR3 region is CSVRTGGNAGNTIYF. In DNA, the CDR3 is TGCAGCGTAAGGACAGGGGGCAATGCTGGAAACACCATATATTTT.

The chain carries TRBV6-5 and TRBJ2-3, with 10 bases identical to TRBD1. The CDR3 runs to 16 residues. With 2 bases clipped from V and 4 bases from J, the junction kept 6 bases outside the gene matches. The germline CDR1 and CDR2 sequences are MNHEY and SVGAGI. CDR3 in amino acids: CASSYTTGTGADTQYF. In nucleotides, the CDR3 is TGTGCCAGCAGTTACACTACCGGGACAGGGGCAGATACGCAGTATTTT.

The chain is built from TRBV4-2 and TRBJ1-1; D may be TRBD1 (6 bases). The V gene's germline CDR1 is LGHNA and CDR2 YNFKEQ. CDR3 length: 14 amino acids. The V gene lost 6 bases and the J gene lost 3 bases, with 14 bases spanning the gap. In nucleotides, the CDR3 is TGTGCCAGCAGTAACAGGGATAGTGACACTGAAGCTTTCTTT. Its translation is CASSNRDSDTEAFF.

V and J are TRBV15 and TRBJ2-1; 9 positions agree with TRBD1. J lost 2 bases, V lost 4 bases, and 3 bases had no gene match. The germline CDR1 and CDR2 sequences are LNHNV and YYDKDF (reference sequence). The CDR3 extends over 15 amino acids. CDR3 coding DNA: TGTGCCACCAGCACAAGACAGGGGGCCTACAATGAGCAGTTCTTC. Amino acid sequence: CATSTRQGAYNEQFF.

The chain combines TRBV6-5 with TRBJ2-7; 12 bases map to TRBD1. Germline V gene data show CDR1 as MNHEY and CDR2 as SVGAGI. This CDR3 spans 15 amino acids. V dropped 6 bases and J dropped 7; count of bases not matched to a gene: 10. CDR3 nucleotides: TGTGCCAGCAGCACTGGGACAGGGGGCAGGGGGGAGCAGTACTTC. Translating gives CASSTGTGGRGEQYF.

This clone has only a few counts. CDR3 sequence (DNA): TGTGCCAGCAGCTCGCCTCGGTTCCAGGCTCCCTACGAGCAGTACTTC. It specifies CASSSPRFQAPYEQYF. The chain has TRBV11-2 and TRBJ2-7; D uncertain. The CDR3 runs 16 residues. Germline lookup yields CDR1 SGHAT and CDR2 FQNNGV. V was clipped by 4 bases and J by 2 bases, with 18 bases between them. Full variable domain (rest looked up from reference TRBV11-2 and TRBJ2-7): EAGVAQSPRYKIIEKRQSVAFWCNPISGHATLYWYQQILGQGPKLLIQFQNNGVVDDSQLPKDRFSAERLKGVDSTLKIQPAKLEDSAVYLCASSSPRFQAPYEQYFGPGTRLTVT.

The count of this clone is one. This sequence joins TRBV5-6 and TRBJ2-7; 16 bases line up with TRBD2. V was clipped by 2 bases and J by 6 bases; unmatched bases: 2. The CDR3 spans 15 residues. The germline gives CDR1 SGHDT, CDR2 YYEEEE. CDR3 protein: CASSFGTSGRAEQYF. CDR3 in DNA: TGTGCCAGCAGCTTTGGGACTAGCGGGAGGGCCGAGCAGTACTTC.

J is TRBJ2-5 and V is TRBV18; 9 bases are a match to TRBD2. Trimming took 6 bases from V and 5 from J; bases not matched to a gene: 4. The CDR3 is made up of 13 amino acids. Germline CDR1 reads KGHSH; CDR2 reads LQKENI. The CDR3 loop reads CASSPSGGETQYF. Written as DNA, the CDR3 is TGTGCCAGCTCCCCCAGCGGGGGGGAGACCCAGTACTTC.

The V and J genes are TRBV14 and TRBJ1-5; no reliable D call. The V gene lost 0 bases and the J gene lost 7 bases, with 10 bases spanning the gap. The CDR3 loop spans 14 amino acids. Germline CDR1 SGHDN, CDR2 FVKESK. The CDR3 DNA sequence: TGTGCCAGCAGCCAAGATCTTGGCGGACAGCCCCAGCATTTT. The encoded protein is CASSQDLGGQPQHF.

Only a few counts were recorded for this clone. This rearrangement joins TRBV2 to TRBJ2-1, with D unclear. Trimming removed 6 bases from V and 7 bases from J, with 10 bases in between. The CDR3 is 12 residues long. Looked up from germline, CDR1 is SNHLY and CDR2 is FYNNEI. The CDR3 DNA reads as TGTGCCAGCAGCGTCGACATTAATGAGCAGTTCTTC. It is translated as CASSVDINEQFF. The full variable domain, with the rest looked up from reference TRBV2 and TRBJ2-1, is EPEVTQTPSHQVTQMGQEVILRCVPISNHLYFYWYRQILGQKVEFLVSFYNNEISEKSEIFDDQFSVERPDGSNFTLKIRSTKLEDSAMYFCASSVDINEQFFGPGTRLTVL.

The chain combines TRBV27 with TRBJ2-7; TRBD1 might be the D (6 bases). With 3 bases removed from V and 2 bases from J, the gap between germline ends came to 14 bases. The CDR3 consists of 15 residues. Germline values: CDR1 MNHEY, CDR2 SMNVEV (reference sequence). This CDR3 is CASSFHRVDAYEQYF. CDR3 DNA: TGTGCCAGCAGTTTTCACAGGGTAGATGCCTACGAGCAGTACTTC.

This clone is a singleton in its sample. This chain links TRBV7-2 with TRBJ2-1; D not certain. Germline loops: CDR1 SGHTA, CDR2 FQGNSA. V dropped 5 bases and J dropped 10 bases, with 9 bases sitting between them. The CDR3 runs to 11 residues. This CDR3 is CASSTRQEQFF. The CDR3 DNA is TGTGCCAGCAGCACCCGACAAGAGCAGTTCTTC.

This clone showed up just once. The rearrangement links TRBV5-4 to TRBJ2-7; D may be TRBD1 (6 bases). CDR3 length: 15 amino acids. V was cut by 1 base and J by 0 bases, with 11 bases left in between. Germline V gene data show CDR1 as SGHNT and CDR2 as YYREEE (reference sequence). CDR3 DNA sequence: TGTGCCAGCAGCTTGTGGGACAAAAGCTCCTACGAGCAGTACTTC. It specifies CASSLWDKSSYEQYF.

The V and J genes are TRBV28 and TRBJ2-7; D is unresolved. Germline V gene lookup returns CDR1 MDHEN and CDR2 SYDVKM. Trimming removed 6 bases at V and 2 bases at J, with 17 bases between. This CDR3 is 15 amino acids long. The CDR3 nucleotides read TGTGCCAGCAGCCCGCCGCTACCACGTCCCTACGAGCAGTACTTC. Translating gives CASSPPLPRPYEQYF.

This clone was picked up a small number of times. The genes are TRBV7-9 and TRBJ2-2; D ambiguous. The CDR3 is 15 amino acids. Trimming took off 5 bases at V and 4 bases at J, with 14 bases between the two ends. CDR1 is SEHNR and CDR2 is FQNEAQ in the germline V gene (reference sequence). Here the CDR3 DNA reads TGTGCCAGCAGCCCGAGGTACACGTCCACCGGGGAGCTGTTTTTT. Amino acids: CASSPRYTSTGELFF.

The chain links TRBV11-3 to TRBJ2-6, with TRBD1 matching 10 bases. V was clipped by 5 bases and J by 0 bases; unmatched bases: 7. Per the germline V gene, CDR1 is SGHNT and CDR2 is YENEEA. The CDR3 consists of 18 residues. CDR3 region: CASSSRRDRGSGANVLTF. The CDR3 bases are TGTGCCAGCAGCAGCCGCCGGGACAGGGGCTCTGGGGCCAACGTCCTGACTTTC.

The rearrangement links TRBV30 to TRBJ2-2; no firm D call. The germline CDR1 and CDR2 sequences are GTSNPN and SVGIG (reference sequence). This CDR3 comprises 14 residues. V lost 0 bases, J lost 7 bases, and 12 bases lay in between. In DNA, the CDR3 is TGTGCCTGGAGTGTAATCGGTGCTAACGGGGAGCTGTTTTTT. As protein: CAWSVIGANGELFF.

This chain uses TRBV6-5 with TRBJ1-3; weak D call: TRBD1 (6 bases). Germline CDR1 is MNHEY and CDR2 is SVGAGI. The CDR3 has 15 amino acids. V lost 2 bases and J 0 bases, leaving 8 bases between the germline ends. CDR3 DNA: TGTGCCAGCAGTTACCAGGGGATCTCTGGAAACACCATATATTTT. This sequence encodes CASSYQGISGNTIYF.

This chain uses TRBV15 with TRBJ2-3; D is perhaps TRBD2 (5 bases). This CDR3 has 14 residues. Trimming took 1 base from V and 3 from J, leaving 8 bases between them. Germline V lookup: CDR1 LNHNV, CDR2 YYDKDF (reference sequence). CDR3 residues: CATSRGTGTDTQYF. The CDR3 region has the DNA TGTGCCACCAGCAGAGGGACGGGAACAGATACGCAGTATTTT.